The present T cell receptor beta chain was sequenced within a study of identical twins. As for this clonotype: Its antigen is as yet unknown.

Study findings and constraints: Beta out-of-frame twin sharing showed a weaker excess.

Germline values: CDR1 DFQATT, CDR2 SNEGSKA (reference sequence). The germline V and J ends were trimmed by 3 bases and 9 bases, with 30 bases remaining between them. The CDR3 runs 18 residues. A template switching step contributed a universal primer site, while unique molecular identifiers were present in the cDNA. In TCRdb, the 5' RACE reads were re-called with MiXCR into one record per CDR3 protein. Counted here are 1.5 million to 2 million distinct CDR3 sequences, roughly 35% occurring once; the ten biggest clones make up around 0.25%. This receptor was obtained from a newborn girl in good health. The chain recombines TRBV20-1 with TRBJ2-1, with D tentatively TRBD1 (6 bases). The specimen was cord blood. The CDR3 nucleotides are TGCAGTGCTAGGGGAATCAAAGGACTGAGGAATATGGACAGTGAGCAGTTCTTC. This translates into CSARGIKGLRNMDSEQFF.